The 17 T cell receptor beta chains in this list originate from one sample, sequenced in a study of T cell responses to AZD1222 COVID-19 vaccine. The data were produced by immunoSEQ multiplex PCR, yet TCRdb's version contains in-frame clones alone and is incomplete. The table records some 130,000 clones, around 90% of them present only once. Here the sequenced sample was peripheral blood, taken on day 0 of AZD1222 vaccination. The receptors come from an adult in good health.

The chain links TRBV5-8 to TRBJ2-5, with a possible D match to TRBD2 (6 bases). The germline gives CDR1 SGHTS, CDR2 YDEGEE. The CDR3 has 14 residues. V was cut by 1 base and J by 5 bases, with 12 bases left in between. The CDR3 loop reads CASSLPGEGETQYF. CDR3 DNA: TGTGCCAGCAGCTTGCCGGGAGAAGGGGAGACCCAGTACTTC.

The chain recombines TRBV28 with TRBJ2-3; D not certain. The CDR3 is made up of 13 amino acids. Trimming took 1 base from V and 4 from J, leaving 6 bases between them. Germline CDR1 is MDHEN and CDR2 is SYDVKM. As DNA, the CDR3 is TGTGCCAGCAGTTTATCGCACGCAGATACGCAGTATTTT. Its protein product is CASSLSHADTQYF.

The chain employs TRBV7-3 and TRBJ2-2; D may be TRBD1 or TRBD2 (5 bases each). The V end was cut by 3 bases, the J end by 6 bases, with 8 bases between. The germline CDR1 and CDR2 sequences are SGHTA and FQGTGA. The CDR3 totals 13 residues. The CDR3 coding sequence is TGTGCCAGCAGCTTTGGGGGTCCCGGGGAGCTGTTTTTT. Protein: CASSFGGPGELFF.

J is TRBJ1-1 and V is TRBV2; 10 bases agree with TRBD1. In germline, CDR1 is SNHLY, CDR2 FYNNEI. This CDR3 spans 12 amino acids. V lost 4 bases to trimming and J lost 7 bases; unmatched junction nucleotides: 0. The chain's CDR3 is CASSGTGGEAFF. The CDR3 DNA reads TGTGCCAGCAGTGGGACAGGGGGTGAAGCTTTCTTT.

The chain employs TRBV19 and TRBJ1-5; no reliable D call. V lost 8 bases, J lost 3 bases, and 17 bases lay in between. The CDR3 is 15 amino acids. CDR1 is LNHDA, CDR2 SQIVND, per germline (reference sequence). DNA of the CDR3: TGTGCCAGTTCACCCGACCGACGTCCCAATCAGCCCCAGCATTTT. Its protein product is CASSPDRRPNQPQHF.

This clone was recorded at least ten times. The chain couples TRBV7-2 to TRBJ1-2, with TRBD1 matching 9 bases. V shed 5 bases, J shed 6 bases, and the junction held 7 bases outside the gene matches. The germline V gene has CDR1 SGHTA and CDR2 FQGNSA. This CDR3 region has 14 residues. CDR3 amino acids: CASSPTGGGNGYTF. The CDR3 DNA is TGTGCCAGCAGCCCGACAGGGGGAGGGAATGGCTACACCTTC.

The CDR3 loop is CAFQGGGPHQPQHF. CDR3 DNA: TGTGCCTTCCAAGGAGGGGGTCCGCATCAGCCCCAGCATTTT. This chain links TRBV28 with TRBJ1-5; weak D call: TRBD1 (6 bases). V dropped 11 bases and J dropped 5 bases, with 19 bases sitting between them. CDR1 and CDR2 from the germline V gene are MDHEN and SYDVKM. CDR3 length: 14 amino acids.

The genes are TRBV9 and TRBJ1-5; 9 nucleotides align to TRBD1. V trimming: 4 bases; J trimming: 4 bases; junction bases outside the gene matches: 3. The CDR3 consists of 14 residues. Germline V CDR1 and CDR2: SGDLS, YYNGEE. CDR3 amino acids: CASSRGQGNQPQHF. The CDR3 DNA reads as TGTGCCAGCAGCCGCGGACAGGGGAATCAGCCCCAGCATTTT.

This clone came up once. The gene calls are TRBV7-7 and TRBJ1-1, with D unclear. The ends were cut back, 5 bases at V and 4 bases at J, with 20 bases in the middle. There are 16 residues in the CDR3. CDR1 SSHAT and CDR2 FNYEAQ come from the germline V gene (reference sequence). Here the CDR3 DNA reads TGTGCCAGCAGCCCAAATCCGTGGGAGGGCCTCACTGAAGCTTTCTTT. It specifies CASSPNPWEGLTEAFF.

The chain's CDR3 is CASSRRDLLAYEQYF. CDR3 nucleotides: TGTGCCAGCAGCCGCCGGGATCTTTTGGCCTACGAGCAGTACTTC. V usage is TRBV3-1 (or the pseudogene TRBV3-2) and J usage is TRBJ2-7, with D possibly matching TRBD2 (5 bases). The CDR3 is 15 residues long. The ends were cut back, 4 bases at V and 2 bases at J, with 15 bases in the middle. CDR1 LGHDT and CDR2 YNNKEL come from the germline V gene (reference sequence).

The chain employs TRBV4-1 and TRBJ2-7; tentatively, D is TRBD1 or TRBD2 (6 bases each). Trimming left V 4 bases short and J 3 bases short, with 25 bases between. The CDR3 length is 18 residues. The germline gives CDR1 MGHRA, CDR2 YSYEKL. CDR3 region: CASSLTPQGGERIYEQYF. The CDR3 DNA follows: TGCGCCAGCAGCCTCACCCCACAGGGCGGGGAAAGGATCTACGAGCAGTACTTC.

The chain carries TRBV6-5 and TRBJ1-2; D gene uncertain. CDR3 length: 14 amino acids. Trimming left V 4 bases short and J 8 bases short, with 17 bases between. Germline values: CDR1 MNHEY, CDR2 SVGAGI. CDR3 in DNA: TGTGCCAGCAGTTTCTACGGGAGGAGGCGAGGCTACACCTTC. Its protein is CASSFYGRRRGYTF.

The sample holds one count of this clone. V gene TRBV19 combines with J gene TRBJ1-5; TRBD1 agrees at 7 bases. CDR1 and CDR2 from the germline V gene are LNHDA and SQIVND (reference sequence). This CDR3 comprises 17 residues. V was clipped by 5 bases and J by 4 bases; unmatched bases: 14. The CDR3 coding sequence is TGTGCCAGTAGTCCGGCGATAAGACAGGGCTGGAATCAGCCCCAGCATTTT. Its protein is CASSPAIRQGWNQPQHF.

This clone was recorded only once. The chain links TRBV28 to TRBJ2-5; 8 bases map to TRBD2. The V gene's germline CDR1 is MDHEN and CDR2 SYDVKM. Unmatched junction bases numbered 0, after V lost 4 bases and J lost 2 bases. The CDR3 extends over 13 amino acids. Here the CDR3 reads CASSSSGQETQYF. The DNA for the CDR3 is TGTGCCAGCAGTTCTAGCGGGCAAGAGACCCAGTACTTC.

This clone was counted a single time. CDR3 DNA sequence: TGTGCCAGCAGCAAAGAAAGATCCACAGATACGCAGTATTTT. Encoded protein: CASSKERSTDTQYF. The rearrangement links TRBV5-4 to TRBJ2-3; D remains ambiguous. The CDR3 covers 14 residues. The V end was cut by 4 bases, the J end by 2 bases, with 11 bases between. In germline, CDR1 is SGHNT, CDR2 YYREEE (reference sequence).

This chain uses TRBV3-1 (or the pseudogene TRBV3-2) with TRBJ2-5; 8 bases line up with TRBD2. From germline, CDR1 is LGHDT and CDR2 YNNKEL (reference sequence). The CDR3 runs 13 residues. V shed 1 base and J 5 bases; nucleotides not matched to a gene: 0. This CDR3 reads CASSQGLAETQYF. The CDR3 DNA is TGTGCCAGCAGCCAAGGACTAGCGGAGACCCAGTACTTC.

The chain employs TRBV23-1 and TRBJ2-6; TRBD1 is a possible D gene (5 bases). TRBV23-1 is known as an ORF, though its function is uncertain. V lost 3 bases and J lost 0, with 9 bases in between. The CDR3 is 16 amino acids. The CDR3 nucleotides read TGCGCCAGCAGTCAGCCAACAGGCTCTGGGGCCAACGTCCTGACTTTC. Its protein is CASSQPTGSGANVLTF.